This TCR beta chain was obtained from a study of OX40 agonist ivuxolimab in advanced cancers. Study conclusions and caveats: The average count of expanded clones was higher among CD8+ T cells than among CD4+.

Comments on this clone: Its antigen is still unknown.

The CDR3 consists of 14 residues. Between the trimmed V and J ends, which lost 6 bases and 5 bases, there was a span of 16 bases. Looked up from germline, CDR1 is ENHRY and CDR2 is SYGVKD. Assay used: immunoSEQ multiplex PCR; TCRdb lists only in-frame clones, some missing. Among 55,000 to 90,000 clones listed, around nine tenths were seen once. The chain employs TRBV10-3 and TRBJ2-5; possible D gene TRBD1, 5 bases. The receptor was derived from an adult with an advanced solid tumor such as melanoma, head and neck, liver or kidney cancer. Sequenced here: CD4+ or CD8+ T cells sorted from blood, sampled in a trial of the OX40 agonist ivuxolimab. The CDR3 region has the DNA TGTGCCATCAGACCCCAGGGTGTAGGGGAGACCCAGTACTTC. Translating gives CAIRPQGVGETQYF.